This T cell receptor (beta chain) appears in the sequencing data of a study of blood T cell repertoires in COVID-19. In the authors' workflow: By means of reference gene primer amplification, nucleated cell counts were estimated. This table comes from immunoSEQ multiplex PCR, and its TCRdb copy is limited to in-frame clones, with some not included. The DNA gave D and trimming, while V, J and clone size come from that table. The data contain about 200,000 clones, 80% of them singletons. The CDR3 length is 15 residues. Germline V lookup: CDR1 SGHNT, CDR2 YYREEE (reference sequence). Trimming took 6 bases from V and 5 from J, leaving 19 bases between them.

This receptor was identified in a woman aged 35 to 49 with acute COVID-19. The J gene is TRBJ2-3, the V gene TRBV5-4; D possibly corresponds to TRBD2 (5 bases). Sample: PBMCs or T cells enriched from blood (not recorded which). In DNA form, the CDR3 reads TGTGCCAGCACCGCGGGCCCCGGGCTTGAAGATACGCAGTATTTT. Translation gives CASTAGPGLEDTQYF.